This passage covers 23 T cell receptor beta chains from one sample sequenced in a study of blood T cell repertoires in COVID-19. Libraries were prepared by immunoSEQ multiplex PCR; TCRdb keeps only in-frame clonotypes and omits some of them. The sample yields approximately 250,000 clones, 80% to 90% seen once. Input material: PBMCs or T cells enriched from blood (not recorded which). The receptors originated from a woman younger than 45 with acute COVID-19.

The chain links TRBV7-9 to TRBJ1-2, with 8 bases matching TRBD1. V lost 0 bases to trimming and J lost 8 bases; unmatched junction nucleotides: 11. The germline CDR1 and CDR2 sequences are SEHNR and FQNEAQ (reference sequence). There are 16 residues in the CDR3. CDR3 nucleotides: TGTGCCAGCAGCTTAGCGTCGGGGACAGGAGGTCAGGGCTACACCTTC. Translated: CASSLASGTGGQGYTF.

The J gene is TRBJ2-1, the V gene TRBV3-1 (or the pseudogene TRBV3-2); 12 bases map to TRBD2. The trim removed 4 bases at V and 3 bases at J, leaving 1 base unmatched. The germline gives CDR1 LGHDT, CDR2 YNNKEL (reference sequence). This CDR3 spans 15 amino acids. CDR3 amino acids: CASSLLAGGYNEQFF. In nucleotides, the CDR3 is TGTGCCAGCAGCCTACTAGCGGGAGGCTACAATGAGCAGTTCTTC.

J is TRBJ2-2 and V is TRBV7-8, with D tentatively TRBD2 (6 bases). V was cut by 0 bases and J by 5 bases, with 7 bases left in between. The CDR3 loop spans 14 amino acids. CDR1 is SGHVS and CDR2 is FQNEAQ in the germline V gene. CDR3 in amino acids: CASSLARGTGELFF. The CDR3 DNA follows: TGTGCCAGCAGCTTAGCCCGGGGGACCGGGGAGCTGTTTTTT.

The chain is built from TRBV2 and TRBJ2-1; D perhaps matches TRBD2 (6 bases). This CDR3 contains 13 residues. V was pared by 2 bases and J by 6 bases, with 8 bases between. Germline CDR1 is SNHLY and CDR2 is FYNNEI. This CDR3 reads CASSELEGNEQFF. Written as DNA, the CDR3 is TGTGCCAGCAGTGAACTGGAGGGCAATGAGCAGTTCTTC.

The chain employs TRBV5-3 and TRBJ1-1; no clear D. TRBV5-3 is given ORF status, its function remaining uncertain. Trimming removed 2 bases from V and 5 bases from J, with 16 bases in between. The CDR3 has 15 residues. This CDR3 is CARSLMGPGRTEAFF. The CDR3 nucleotides are TGTGCCAGAAGCTTAATGGGCCCTGGGAGGACTGAAGCTTTCTTT.

The gene calls are TRBV5-8 and TRBJ2-3; maybe TRBD1 (5 bases). CDR1 and CDR2 from the germline V gene are SGHTS and YDEGEE. V lost 4 bases, J lost 2 bases, and 11 bases lay in between. The CDR3 is 14 amino acids. CDR3 nucleotides: TGTGCCAGCAGCCGATACAGGTACACAGATACGCAGTATTTT. It codes for CASSRYRYTDTQYF.

The V and J genes are TRBV21-1 and TRBJ1-5; no check of the table's D call, TRBD1, against the DNA was made. TRBV21-1 is a documented pseudogene. This CDR3 is built from 15 residues. The CDR3 reads CASSKADMVNQPQHF. The DNA of the CDR3 is TGTGCCAGCAGCAAAGCCGACATGGTTAATCAGCCCCAGCATTTT.

Only a few counts were recorded for this clone. The chain has TRBV9 and TRBJ1-4; TRBD1 matches 8 bases. This CDR3 is built from 14 residues. Germline V gene data show CDR1 as SGDLS and CDR2 as YYNGEE. V was pared by 4 bases and J by 7 bases, with 6 bases of the junction left unmatched. The CDR3: CASSPRGRGEKLFF. CDR3 nucleotide sequence: TGTGCCAGCAGCCCCAGGGGGCGCGGTGAAAAACTGTTTTTT.

The rearrangement joins TRBV5-4 to TRBJ2-3, with D perhaps matching TRBD1 (6 bases). Germline lookup yields CDR1 SGHNT and CDR2 YYREEE (reference sequence). The CDR3 runs 16 residues. V was pared by 4 bases and J by 0 bases, with 15 bases between. The CDR3 reads CASSPTGFQSTDTQYF. The CDR3 region has the DNA TGTGCCAGCAGCCCCACAGGGTTTCAGAGCACAGATACGCAGTATTTT.

The V gene is TRBV11-2, the J gene TRBJ1-1; D remains ambiguous. Trimming pared 4 bases from V and 5 bases from J, leaving 14 bases between. Germline CDR1 SGHAT, CDR2 FQNNGV. This CDR3 is 14 amino acids long. The CDR3 bases are TGTGCCAGCAGCTCCTCGGTGGTCCGGACTGAAGCTTTCTTT. Its protein product is CASSSSVVRTEAFF.

The chain's CDR3 is CASSQERDRGYEQYF. DNA for the CDR3: TGTGCCAGCAGCCAAGAACGGGACAGGGGCTACGAGCAGTACTTC. The rearrangement uses TRBV14 and TRBJ2-7, with 10 bases that match TRBD1. V shed 0 bases and J 3 bases; nucleotides not matched to a gene: 2. This CDR3 is built from 15 residues. Germline V gives CDR1 SGHDN, CDR2 FVKESK.

The chain uses TRBV6-2 or TRBV6-3 and TRBJ2-1, with 10 nucleotides matching TRBD2. The J segment lost 2 bases and the V segment lost 5 bases, leaving 3 bases of the junction unmatched. Germline V CDR1 and CDR2: MNHEY, SVGEGT. This CDR3 contains 15 residues. The CDR3, as DNA: TGTGCCAGCAGTAGCGGGAGGGCGACCTACAATGAGCAGTTCTTC. It translates to CASSSGRATYNEQFF.

V and J are TRBV6-2 or TRBV6-3 and TRBJ1-5; 8 bases are shared with TRBD1. From germline, CDR1 is MNHEY and CDR2 SVGEGT. The junction had 17 bases not matched to a gene; V was cut back by 2 bases and J by 5 bases. CDR3 length: 19 amino acids. CDR3 sequence (DNA): TGTGCCAGCAGTTACGCGTTGTATCAGGGGGCGAAATCCCATCAGCCCCAGCATTTT. It yields the protein CASSYALYQGAKSHQPQHF.

The chain uses TRBV28 and TRBJ1-6, with D possibly TRBD1 on 5 matching bases. With 5 bases removed from V and 9 bases from J, the gap between germline ends came to 14 bases. Germline-derived CDR1 and CDR2 are MDHEN and SYDVKM. The CDR3 spans 14 residues. CDR3 protein: CASSPGGSGSPLHF. For the CDR3, the DNA is TGTGCCAGCAGTCCGGGGGGGTCGGGTTCACCCCTCCACTTT.

V and J are TRBV11-2 and TRBJ2-1; TRBD1 aligns across 9 bases. The V gene end was trimmed by 5 bases and the J gene end by 1 base; junction bases not matched to a gene: 6. The germline CDR1 and CDR2 sequences are SGHAT and FQNNGV. The CDR3 covers 16 residues. In DNA form, the CDR3 reads TGTGCCAGCAGCACGACCGGGACAGGGTCCTACAATGAGCAGTTCTTC. Translated, it gives CASSTTGTGSYNEQFF.

The V call is TRBV6-2 or TRBV6-3, the J call TRBJ2-3; D call uncertain. The CDR3 runs 15 residues. V dropped 2 bases and J dropped 2 bases, with 11 bases sitting between them. Germline assignment: CDR1 MNHEY and CDR2 SVGEGT. The CDR3 DNA sequence: TGTGCCAGCAGTTACCGGCCGACTTCCACAGATACGCAGTATTTT. This sequence encodes CASSYRPTSTDTQYF.

V usage is TRBV11-2 and J usage is TRBJ2-1, with 7 bases identical to TRBD2. Unmatched junction bases numbered 3, after V lost 0 bases and J lost 4 bases. Per germline, CDR1 SGHAT and CDR2 FQNNGV. The CDR3 is 15 residues long. The CDR3: CASSLEGTTYNEQFF. CDR3 nucleotide sequence: TGTGCCAGCAGCTTAGAAGGGACTACATACAATGAGCAGTTCTTC. Combining the CDR3 with reference TRBV11-2 and TRBJ2-1 gives the whole variable domain EAGVAQSPRYKIIEKRQSVAFWCNPISGHATLYWYQQILGQGPKLLIQFQNNGVVDDSQLPKDRFSAERLKGVDSTLKIQPAKLEDSAVYLCASSLEGTTYNEQFFGPGTRLTVL.

This chain uses TRBV7-9 with TRBJ1-1; D gene ambiguous. The CDR3 is 13 amino acids. Trimming left V 3 bases short and J 3 bases short, with 8 bases between. Germline-derived CDR1 and CDR2 are SEHNR and FQNEAQ (reference sequence). CDR3 residues: CASSFTQDTEAFF. DNA for the CDR3: TGTGCCAGCAGCTTTACTCAGGACACTGAAGCTTTCTTT.

The chain couples TRBV3-1 (or the pseudogene TRBV3-2) to TRBJ1-5; D perhaps matches TRBD1 (6 bases). With 3 bases removed from V and 6 bases from J, the gap between germline ends came to 12 bases. CDR1 is LGHDT, CDR2 YNNKEL, per germline (reference sequence). This CDR3 is built from 14 residues. CDR3 nucleotide sequence: TGTGCCAGCAGCCAGGGGGCGCCTGGTCAGCCCCAGCATTTT. Translated, it gives CASSQGAPGQPQHF.

The rearrangement uses TRBV7-2 and TRBJ2-1; maybe TRBD2 (6 bases). V lost 1 base to trimming and J lost 3 bases, with 10 bases between them. Germline assignment: CDR1 SGHTA and CDR2 FQGNSA. The CDR3 runs 15 residues. The CDR3 bases are TGTGCCAGCAGCTTAGTGGGAGGAAGCTACAATGAGCAGTTCTTC. Encoded protein: CASSLVGGSYNEQFF.

The chain is built from TRBV18 and TRBJ2-7; no reliable D call. Germline CDR1 is KGHSH and CDR2 is LQKENI. V shed 2 bases and J shed 4 bases, with 9 bases lying between them. CDR3 size: 13 residues. CDR3 coding DNA: TGTGCCAGCTCACCATACGGCGGATACGAGCAGTACTTC. Protein product: CASSPYGGYEQYF.

The rearrangement joins TRBV7-7 to TRBJ2-5, with TRBD2 matching over 7 bases. The germline gives CDR1 SSHAT, CDR2 FNYEAQ (reference sequence). CDR3 length: 18 amino acids. With V trimmed by 0 bases and J by 1 base, 11 bases remained unmatched. The CDR3 DNA reads TGTGCCAGCAGCTTAGCGCTCGGTGGGGGGGTCGGCCAAGAGACCCAGTACTTC. Protein sequence: CASSLALGGGVGQETQYF.

The chain couples TRBV6-5 to TRBJ1-6; the D gene is possibly TRBD1 (5 bases). Germline values: CDR1 MNHEY, CDR2 SVGAGI. Trimming shortened V by 7 bases and J by 10 bases, and 5 bases separated the two germline ends. The CDR3 loop spans 10 amino acids. Written as DNA, the CDR3 is TGTGCCAGCAAGGGGTCACCCCTCCACTTT. As protein: CASKGSPLHF.